The 31 T cell receptor beta chains presented below share a single source sample, sequenced in a study of blood T cell repertoires in COVID-19. Some clones are missing from TCRdb's copy, which holds only in-frame ones; the method was immunoSEQ multiplex PCR. The sample yields about 49,000 clones, around 85% seen once. The material sequenced was peripheral blood. The source is a human donor in a cohort sampled during active COVID-19.

CDR3 in amino acids: CASSQDYPRETDEQYF. The DNA of the CDR3 is TGCGCCAGCAGCCAAGATTACCCGCGGGAGACCGACGAGCAGTACTTC. V usage is TRBV4-1 and J usage is TRBJ2-7; 7 positions agree with TRBD2. J was trimmed by 5 bases and V by 0 bases; bases with no gene match: 10. CDR1 MGHRA and CDR2 YSYEKL come from the germline V gene. The CDR3 is 16 amino acids.

The chain combines TRBV12-3 or TRBV12-4 with TRBJ2-5, with 9 positions matching TRBD1. With V trimmed by 5 bases and J by 4 bases, 2 bases remained unmatched. This CDR3 has 13 residues. The CDR3 DNA sequence: TGTGCCAGCAGTGGGACAGGGCTAGAGACCCAGTACTTC. Its protein product is CASSGTGLETQYF.

This chain connects TRBV5-1 to TRBJ2-7, with TRBD1 identical over 8 bases. The CDR3 spans 15 residues. The germline CDR1 and CDR2 sequences are SGHRS and YFSETQ. Germline trimming cut 0 bases from V and 5 bases from J; bases unmatched to any gene: 7. The CDR3: CASSLDQGAFDEQYF. CDR3 nucleotide sequence: TGCGCCAGCAGCTTGGATCAGGGGGCCTTCGACGAGCAGTACTTC.

The V gene is TRBV18, the J gene TRBJ2-2; TRBD2 might be the D (6 bases). This CDR3 has 15 amino acids. Germline CDR1 and CDR2: KGHSH and LQKENI. V was trimmed by 1 base and J by 3 bases, leaving 9 bases between them. CDR3 nucleotide sequence: TGTGCCAGCTCACCACAGGGAGGCCACACCGGGGAGCTGTTTTTT. Translating it yields CASSPQGGHTGELFF.

J is TRBJ2-1 and V is TRBV7-2; 11 nucleotides agree with TRBD2. J gave up 11 bases and V 4 bases, and 13 bases lay outside the gene matches. Germline CDR1 SGHTA, CDR2 FQGNSA. The CDR3 loop spans 16 amino acids. CDR3 protein: CASSSPGTSGLGKQFF. CDR3 nucleotide sequence: TGTGCCAGCAGCTCTCCCGGGACTAGCGGACTGGGAAAGCAGTTCTTC.

This chain links TRBV23-1 with TRBJ2-3; D uncertain. TRBV23-1 is designated an ORF whose function remains uncertain. This CDR3 is 16 amino acids long. Trimming took 2 bases from V and 5 from J, leaving 17 bases between them. The CDR3 protein is CASSQRGPEAQDTQYF. In nucleotides, the CDR3 is TGCGCCAGCAGTCAAAGAGGCCCCGAGGCACAAGATACGCAGTATTTT.

V is TRBV5-6 and J is TRBJ2-6; D unclear. The germline CDR1 and CDR2 sequences are SGHDT and YYEEEE. Deletions cut 7 bases from V and 0 bases from J, with 14 bases between. The CDR3 runs 16 residues. The CDR3 DNA sequence: TGTGCCAGCGTGGAATGGGCCCTCTCTGGGGCCAACGTCCTGACTTTC. Its translation is CASVEWALSGANVLTF.

This clone was recorded only once. The chain recombines TRBV27 with TRBJ1-6, with D possibly matching TRBD1 (5 bases). The CDR3 consists of 15 residues. Germline values: CDR1 MNHEY, CDR2 SMNVEV (reference sequence). Deletions cut 2 bases from V and 10 bases from J, with 15 bases between. The CDR3 DNA reads TGTGCCAGCAGTTTAGGGTGGCGGGGGTCCTCACCCCTCCACTTT. Its protein is CASSLGWRGSSPLHF.

The genes are TRBV6-1 and TRBJ1-2, with 7 bases fitting TRBD1. V lost 3 bases and J lost 4; bases outside the gene matches: 5. The CDR3 totals 14 residues. Germline assignment: CDR1 MNHNS and CDR2 SASEGT. The CDR3 loop is CASSDRTGTYGYTF. CDR3 DNA: TGTGCCAGCAGTGATAGGACAGGAACCTATGGCTACACCTTC.

The genes are TRBV18 and TRBJ2-2; a possible D gene is TRBD1 (6 bases). This CDR3 region has 15 residues. Germline loops: CDR1 KGHSH, CDR2 LQKENI. Trimming cost V 6 bases and J 6 bases, with 17 bases left between them. CDR3 amino acids: CASSKPGTSPGELFF. Written as DNA, the CDR3 is TGTGCCAGCTCTAAGCCAGGGACATCTCCCGGGGAGCTGTTTTTT.

This clone was counted a single time. The CDR3 nucleotides are TGTGCCAGCAGTTACTCAAAGACAGGGGTGGACGAGCAGTACTTC. It encodes CASSYSKTGVDEQYF. V and J are TRBV6-6 and TRBJ2-7, with 8 nucleotides matching TRBD1. V was clipped by 0 bases and J by 5 bases; unmatched bases: 6. The CDR3 is 15 residues long. Germline loops: CDR1 MNHNY, CDR2 SVGAGI (reference sequence).

This clone is a singleton in its sample. The CDR3 protein is CAWSALAGGQDTQYF. CDR3 sequence (DNA): TGTGCCTGGAGTGCCCTAGCGGGAGGGCAAGATACGCAGTATTTT. The chain links TRBV30 to TRBJ2-3, with 12 bases that match TRBD2. Germline V gene lookup returns CDR1 GTSNPN and CDR2 SVGIG (reference sequence). The CDR3 has 15 amino acids. With V trimmed by 1 base and J by 5 bases, 4 bases remained unmatched.

V and J are TRBV29-1 and TRBJ1-1; no clear D gene. Trimming took 4 bases from V and 1 from J, leaving 10 bases between them. Germline CDR1 is SQVTM and CDR2 is ANQGSEA. This CDR3 has 13 residues. The CDR3 DNA follows: TGCAGCGTTGCAACACCTCGGAACACTGAAGCTTTCTTT. It encodes CSVATPRNTEAFF.

The V call is TRBV28, the J call TRBJ1-2; possibly TRBD1 for D (5 bases). The V and J ends lost 8 bases and 2 bases respectively, with 18 bases between them. The CDR3 contains 15 residues. Germline CDR1 reads MDHEN; CDR2 reads SYDVKM. The CDR3 bases are TGTGCCAGCGGCGGCGGGGGGTATAGCAACTATGGCTACACCTTC. It specifies CASGGGGYSNYGYTF.

The V and J genes are TRBV18 and TRBJ2-5, with D perhaps TRBD2 (6 bases). This CDR3 is 14 amino acids long. Trimming stripped 3 bases from V and 2 bases from J, with 10 bases between. Germline values: CDR1 KGHSH, CDR2 LQKENI. As DNA, the CDR3 is TGTGCCAGCTCACCGAGCGGGTCGCAAGAGACCCAGTACTTC. Translated: CASSPSGSQETQYF.

The chain carries TRBV11-1 and TRBJ1-1; tentative D call: TRBD1 (6 bases). The germline V gene encodes CDR1 SGHAT and CDR2 FQDESV (reference sequence). The CDR3 covers 14 residues. V lost 5 bases and J lost 6, with 16 bases in between. The CDR3 DNA sequence: TGTGCCAGCAGCACCGGACAGCTGCGGGCTGAAGCTTTCTTT. This encodes CASSTGQLRAEAFF.

V and J are TRBV13 and TRBJ1-6, with D unclear. The germline V gene encodes CDR1 PRHDT and CDR2 FYEKMQ (reference sequence). The CDR3 contains 13 residues. Trimming removed 4 bases at V and 9 bases at J, with 10 bases between. The CDR3: CASSSTRGSPLHF. CDR3 nucleotides: TGTGCCAGCAGCTCCACCCGGGGTTCACCCCTCCACTTT.

The rearrangement uses TRBV18 and TRBJ2-1; 11 bases align to TRBD2. Germline V gene sequence: CDR1 KGHSH, CDR2 LQKENI. The CDR3 spans 16 residues. The V segment lost 1 base and the J segment 7 bases; nucleotides outside the gene matches: 6. The CDR3 sequence: CASSPRTSGSGNEQFF. DNA for the CDR3: TGTGCCAGCTCACCACGTACTAGCGGGAGTGGTAATGAGCAGTTCTTC.

The CDR3 DNA reads TGTGCCACCAGCAGAGGGGGGGTGGCGGAACGGAACACCGGGGAGCTGTTTTTT. It encodes CATSRGGVAERNTGELFF. This chain connects TRBV15 to TRBJ2-2; tentative D call: TRBD2 (6 bases). Germline CDR1 is LNHNV and CDR2 is YYDKDF (reference sequence). Trimming stripped 1 base from V and 1 base from J, with 16 bases between. The CDR3 length is 18 residues.

J is TRBJ1-1 and V is TRBV5-5, with 9 bases identical to TRBD1. CDR3 size: 15 residues. Germline V gene sequence: CDR1 SGHKS, CDR2 YYEKEE (reference sequence). With V trimmed by 2 bases and J by 5 bases, 7 bases remained unmatched. The CDR3 reads CASSLTTGGGTEAFF. CDR3 sequence (DNA): TGTGCCAGCAGCTTAACGACAGGGGGAGGTACTGAAGCTTTCTTT.

The CDR3 reads CASTSGFGTEAFF. Here the CDR3 DNA reads TGTGCCAGCACCTCAGGGTTTGGCACTGAAGCTTTCTTT. This chain connects TRBV6-5 to TRBJ1-1, with D perhaps matching TRBD1 (5 bases). Germline V CDR1 and CDR2: MNHEY, SVGAGI. This CDR3 contains 13 residues. V was cut by 7 bases and J by 4 bases, with 13 bases left in between.

This chain links TRBV6-5 with TRBJ2-7; 7 nucleotides agree with TRBD2. Germline-derived CDR1 and CDR2 are MNHEY and SVGAGI. With 6 bases clipped from V and 2 bases from J, the junction kept 10 bases outside the gene matches. The CDR3 runs to 15 residues. The DNA of the CDR3 is TGTGCCAGCAGGCTCCAGGGTGCGGGGGCCTACGAGCAGTACTTC. Its translation: CASRLQGAGAYEQYF.

This rearrangement joins TRBV30 to TRBJ2-7; the match to TRBD2 covers 7 bases. In germline, CDR1 is GTSNPN, CDR2 SVGIG (reference sequence). The CDR3 covers 12 residues. The V and J ends lost 6 bases and 8 bases, in that order; junction bases with no gene match: 10. As DNA, the CDR3 is TGTGCCTGCACGGCGGGAGCGGGGAAGCAGTACTTC. This translates into CACTAGAGKQYF.

J is TRBJ2-7 and V is TRBV7-2; perhaps TRBD1 as D (6 bases). CDR3 length: 12 residues. The germline CDR1 and CDR2 sequences are SGHTA and FQGNSA. The germline V and J ends were trimmed by 5 bases and 4 bases, with 9 bases remaining between them. CDR3 DNA: TGTGCCAGCAGCATACAGGGTTACGAGCAGTACTTC. It translates to CASSIQGYEQYF.

This clone occurred once. V gene TRBV11-3 combines with J gene TRBJ2-3; TRBD2 matches 16 bases. CDR3 length: 16 amino acids. Germline-derived CDR1 and CDR2 are SGHNT and YENEEA. Trimming removed 6 bases from V and 6 bases from J; junction bases left unmatched: 6. The CDR3: CASSPGTSGGADTQYF. The CDR3 DNA is TGTGCCAGCAGTCCGGGGACTAGCGGGGGGGCTGATACGCAGTATTTT.

This clone was seen a single time. The rearrangement links TRBV5-4 to TRBJ2-5; the match to TRBD2 covers 11 bases. Germline trimming cut 4 bases from V and 6 bases from J; bases unmatched to any gene: 5. Germline values: CDR1 SGHNT, CDR2 YYREEE (reference sequence). This CDR3 is 14 amino acids long. CDR3 amino acids: CASSPIAGGKTQYF. The DNA for the CDR3 is TGTGCCAGCAGCCCAATAGCGGGGGGGAAGACCCAGTACTTC.

This chain uses TRBV28 with TRBJ2-7; 7 bases are shared with TRBD2. This CDR3 is 14 amino acids long. V lost 5 bases to trimming and J lost 3 bases; unmatched junction nucleotides: 7. Germline lookup yields CDR1 MDHEN and CDR2 SYDVKM. For the CDR3, the DNA is TGTGCCAGCAGTCCAGGGAGGGCCAACTACGAGCAGTACTTC. Its protein product is CASSPGRANYEQYF. The full variable domain, in which reference TRBV28 and TRBJ2-7 provide the parts outside the CDR3, is DVKVTQSSRYLVKRTGEKVFLECVQDMDHENMFWYRQDPGLGLRLIYFSYDVKMKEKGDIPEGYSVSREKKERFSLILESASTNQTSMYLCASSPGRANYEQYFGPGTRLTVT.

The chain couples TRBV11-2 to TRBJ2-2; the match to TRBD1 covers 8 bases. The junction had 4 bases not matched to a gene; V was cut back by 2 bases and J by 5 bases. The CDR3 contains 15 residues. The germline V gene encodes CDR1 SGHAT and CDR2 FQNNGV. The CDR3 sequence is CASSLRTGQTGELFF. In nucleotides, the CDR3 is TGTGCCAGCAGCTTACGGACAGGGCAAACCGGGGAGCTGTTTTTT. The full variable domain, completed using reference TRBV11-2 and TRBJ2-2, is EAGVAQSPRYKIIEKRQSVAFWCNPISGHATLYWYQQILGQGPKLLIQFQNNGVVDDSQLPKDRFSAERLKGVDSTLKIQPAKLEDSAVYLCASSLRTGQTGELFFGEGSRLTVL.

The chain recombines TRBV5-1 with TRBJ1-3; D perhaps matches TRBD1 (6 bases). The CDR3 loop spans 15 amino acids. CDR1 and CDR2 from the germline V gene are SGHRS and YFSETQ. V gave up 0 bases and J gave up 0 bases, with 7 bases separating them. CDR3 in amino acids: CASSLGQDSGNTIYF. DNA of the CDR3: TGCGCCAGCAGCTTGGGACAGGACTCTGGAAACACCATATATTTT.

The chain uses TRBV6-5 and TRBJ2-3; D ambiguous. Trimming removed 4 bases from V and 1 base from J, with 9 bases in between. The CDR3 sequence is 14 residues long. Germline CDR1 and CDR2: MNHEY and SVGAGI. The CDR3 spells CASSLLDRTDTQYF. Written as DNA, the CDR3 is TGTGCCAGCAGTTTACTCGATCGCACAGATACGCAGTATTTT.

The rearrangement links TRBV5-1 to TRBJ2-5, with 8 bases aligning to TRBD2. The junction had 13 bases not matched to a gene; V was cut back by 4 bases and J by 5 bases. Germline CDR1 and CDR2: SGHRS and YFSETQ. The CDR3 covers 16 residues. The DNA of the CDR3 is TGCGCCAGCAGCCTAGGGACTAGGATGTTTGGGGAGACCCAGTACTTC. The encoded protein is CASSLGTRMFGETQYF.